This passage covers 28 T cell receptor beta chains from one sample sequenced in a study of cytomegalovirus exposure and HLA in healthy donors. The PCR had 60 Vbeta and 13 Jbeta primers. Generated by immunoSEQ multiplex PCR, the TCRdb table keeps only in-frame clones and is missing some. The sample lists about 190,000 clones, roughly four fifths seen once, with 2.5% to 4% in the top ten. Source material: PBMCs. Receptor source: a woman under 40 in good health and CMV-seropositive.

This clone has only a few counts. The chain is built from TRBV4-1 and TRBJ2-1; 8 nucleotides align to TRBD2. The CDR3 has 14 residues. With V trimmed by 3 bases and J by 5 bases, 3 bases remained unmatched. The germline V gene has CDR1 MGHRA and CDR2 YSYEKL. The CDR3 here is CASSHLLADNEQFF. In DNA form, the CDR3 reads TGCGCCAGCAGCCATTTACTAGCGGACAATGAGCAGTTCTTC.

This chain links TRBV6-5 with TRBJ1-2; D perhaps matches TRBD1 (6 bases). Trimming left V 0 bases short and J 3 bases short, with 14 bases between. The CDR3 loop spans 16 amino acids. From germline, CDR1 is MNHEY and CDR2 SVGAGI. CDR3 in amino acids: CASSYSKQGLYYGYTF. For the CDR3, the DNA is TGTGCCAGCAGTTACTCGAAACAGGGTCTTTACTATGGCTACACCTTC.

The DNA of the CDR3 is TGTGCCAGCAACGCGGTTCCCGTGGATGAGCAGTTCTTC. Translating it yields CASNAVPVDEQFF. The chain couples TRBV5-5 to TRBJ2-1; D is undetermined. The V and J ends lost 6 bases and 8 bases respectively, with 15 bases between them. CDR1 is SGHKS and CDR2 is YYEKEE in the germline V gene (reference sequence). This CDR3 comprises 13 residues.

The genes are TRBV28 and TRBJ2-1; 7 nucleotides match TRBD1. This CDR3 is built from 14 residues. Germline CDR1 and CDR2: MDHEN and SYDVKM. The V segment lost 5 bases and the J segment 5 bases; nucleotides outside the gene matches: 6. CDR3 in DNA: TGTGCCAGCAGTCCGAGGACAGGCGACAATGAGCAGTTCTTC. It specifies CASSPRTGDNEQFF.

The sample holds a few counts of this clone. This chain links TRBV28 with TRBJ2-3, with D possibly TRBD2 on 6 matching bases. V dropped 5 bases and J dropped 4 bases, with 13 bases sitting between them. The CDR3 is 14 residues long. Per the germline V gene, CDR1 is MDHEN and CDR2 is SYDVKM. CDR3 residues: CASSTRLEPDTQYF. In DNA, the CDR3 is TGTGCCAGCAGTACCCGACTAGAGCCAGATACGCAGTATTTT.

The rearrangement uses TRBV11-2 and TRBJ2-2, with 9 bases matching TRBD2. The CDR3 is made up of 15 amino acids. Germline V lookup: CDR1 SGHAT, CDR2 FQNNGV. V lost 2 bases, J lost 4 bases, and 2 bases stayed unmatched. The CDR3 is CASSLFSGSTGELFF. In DNA, the CDR3 is TGTGCCAGCAGCTTATTTAGCGGGAGCACCGGGGAGCTGTTTTTT.

V usage is TRBV11-2 and J usage is TRBJ1-1; D uncertain. The V end was cut by 1 base, the J end by 7 bases, with 7 bases between. The CDR3 has 12 residues. Germline values: CDR1 SGHAT, CDR2 FQNNGV. In DNA, the CDR3 is TGTGCCAGCAGCTTAGGTACCGGTGAAGCTTTCTTT. Translation: CASSLGTGEAFF.

The CDR3 sequence is CSVGVAGVSYEQYF. In nucleotides, the CDR3 is TGCAGCGTTGGGGTAGCGGGTGTCTCCTACGAGCAGTACTTC. The chain recombines TRBV29-1 with TRBJ2-7; 7 bases align to TRBD2. CDR1 and CDR2 from the germline V gene are SQVTM and ANQGSEA. This CDR3 is 14 amino acids long. The trim removed 4 bases at V and 0 bases at J, leaving 6 bases unmatched.

The CDR3 DNA sequence: TGTGCCAGCTGTGGACGGGTTGGGAATGAGCAGTTCTTC. Translating it yields CASCGRVGNEQFF. The gene calls are TRBV6-1 and TRBJ2-1; D gene uncertain. Germline CDR1 and CDR2: MNHNS and SASEGT. There are 13 residues in the CDR3. The V end was cut by 8 bases, the J end by 7 bases, with 15 bases between.

This chain connects TRBV27 to TRBJ2-1, with a tentative D call TRBD2 (6 bases). From germline, CDR1 is MNHEY and CDR2 SMNVEV (reference sequence). Trimming pared 4 bases from V and 5 bases from J, leaving 15 bases between. This CDR3 region has 15 residues. CDR3 sequence reads: CASSSLASGNNEQFF. In nucleotides, the CDR3 is TGTGCCAGCAGTTCCCTAGCGTCTGGGAACAATGAGCAGTTCTTC.

This chain connects TRBV18 to TRBJ1-1; 7 bases are shared with TRBD1. CDR1 is KGHSH, CDR2 LQKENI, per germline. This CDR3 is 14 amino acids long. V lost 3 bases to trimming and J lost 4 bases; unmatched junction nucleotides: 5. The CDR3 loop reads CASSPRQGPTEAFF. For the CDR3, the DNA is TGTGCCAGCTCACCCCGACAGGGCCCCACTGAAGCTTTCTTT.

The sample holds a few counts of this clone. The CDR3: CASLPGGTGGEKLFF. The CDR3 DNA reads TGCGCCAGCCTCCCCGGAGGGACCGGCGGTGAAAAACTGTTTTTT. The V and J genes are TRBV5-1 and TRBJ1-4, with a tentative D call TRBD1 (5 bases). This CDR3 has 15 amino acids. The V end was cut by 7 bases, the J end by 7 bases, with 20 bases between. Germline V lookup: CDR1 SGHRS, CDR2 YFSETQ.

This clone has only one observation. This chain links TRBV7-9 with TRBJ2-7; 8 bases align to TRBD2. The CDR3 spans 15 residues. The V gene's germline CDR1 is SEHNR and CDR2 FQNEAQ (reference sequence). The junction had 7 bases not matched to a gene; V was cut back by 4 bases and J by 2 bases. CDR3 amino acids: CASSSLAGITYEQYF. CDR3 bases: TGTGCCAGCAGCTCCCTAGCGGGTATTACCTACGAGCAGTACTTC. Full variable domain (remainder filled in from reference TRBV7-9 and TRBJ2-7): DTGVSQNPRHKITKRGQNVTFRCDPISEHNRLYWYRQTLGQGPEFLTYFQNEAQLEKSRLLSDRFSAERPKGSFSTLEIQRTEQGDSAMYLCASSSLAGITYEQYFGPGTRLTVT.

The CDR3 nucleotides read TGTGCCAGCAGCCAAGATCGGCTAGCGGGCCGTGGGGGCGAGCAGTACTTC. Amino acids: CASSQDRLAGRGGEQYF. The chain uses TRBV4-2 and TRBJ2-7, with 8 bases fitting TRBD2. Germline CDR1 and CDR2: LGHNA and YNFKEQ. V was clipped by 0 bases and J by 6 bases; unmatched bases: 13. CDR3 size: 17 residues.

V gene TRBV29-1 combines with J gene TRBJ1-2, with 10 positions matching TRBD1. The CDR3 consists of 13 residues. Per the germline V gene, CDR1 is SQVTM and CDR2 is ANQGSEA. With 8 bases clipped from V and 6 bases from J, the junction kept 9 bases outside the gene matches. The CDR3 nucleotides read TGCAGCATAAGACAGGGGGCTTTTAATGGCTACACCTTC. Translated: CSIRQGAFNGYTF.

The rearrangement joins TRBV5-5 to TRBJ2-7; D is undetermined. The CDR3 is 12 amino acids. The V end lost 0 bases, the J end lost 7 bases, and 8 bases lay between the germline ends. Germline CDR1 reads SGHKS; CDR2 reads YYEKEE (reference sequence). This CDR3 reads CASSLVQQEQYF. The CDR3 DNA reads TGTGCCAGCAGCTTGGTTCAACAGGAGCAGTACTTC.

The chain has TRBV13 and TRBJ2-2; D perhaps matches TRBD1 (6 bases). Trimming took off 5 bases at V and 1 base at J, with 11 bases between the two ends. CDR3 size: 15 residues. Germline CDR1 is PRHDT and CDR2 is FYEKMQ (reference sequence). The CDR3 DNA reads TGTGCCAGCAGCCTGGGACACTTGAACACCGGGGAGCTGTTTTTT. It is translated as CASSLGHLNTGELFF.

CDR3 in amino acids: CASRGGSTDTQYF. In DNA form, the CDR3 reads TGTGCCAGTCGGGGGGGGAGCACAGATACGCAGTATTTT. The chain joins TRBV19 to TRBJ2-3, with TRBD2 matching 8 bases. CDR3 length equals 13 residues. Germline assignment: CDR1 LNHDA and CDR2 SQIVND (reference sequence). The V gene end was trimmed by 8 bases and the J gene end by 0 bases; junction bases not matched to a gene: 1.

Here the CDR3 reads CASSMSLTSGSADTQYF. CDR3 coding DNA: TGTGCCAGTAGTATGTCGTTGACTAGCGGGAGCGCAGATACGCAGTATTTT. The chain employs TRBV19 and TRBJ2-3; the match to TRBD2 covers 12 bases. Germline lookup yields CDR1 LNHDA and CDR2 SQIVND (reference sequence). V lost 3 bases and J lost 4; bases outside the gene matches: 8. The CDR3 is 17 residues long.

This clone has a handful of counts. The chain recombines TRBV5-1 with TRBJ2-7, with a weak D call TRBD1 (7 bases). V shed 0 bases and J shed 4 bases, with 11 bases lying between them. The length of the CDR3 is 14 residues. CDR1 is SGHRS and CDR2 is YFSETQ in the germline V gene. CDR3 protein: CASSLAPGGYEQYF. The CDR3, as DNA: TGCGCCAGCAGCTTGGCCCCAGGGGGGTACGAGCAGTACTTC.

The sample holds a few counts of this clone. The V call is TRBV5-1, the J call TRBJ1-4; perhaps TRBD1 as D (6 bases). This CDR3 is built from 15 residues. Germline V gene data show CDR1 as SGHRS and CDR2 as YFSETQ. V was cut by 5 bases and J by 2 bases, with 13 bases left in between. CDR3 sequence reads: CASRRQRGTNEKLFF. Here the CDR3 DNA reads TGCGCCAGCAGGAGGCAGAGGGGGACTAATGAAAAACTGTTTTTT.

A note on this clone: The sample has other DNA sequences that encode this CDR3 too. This chain connects TRBV28 to TRBJ1-1; TRBD1 might be the D (6 bases). The CDR3 is 12 residues long. V was pared by 3 bases and J by 9 bases, with 11 bases between. In germline, CDR1 is MDHEN, CDR2 SYDVKM. CDR3 sequence reads: CASSFTQGKAFF. The CDR3, as DNA: TGTGCCAGCAGTTTCACACAGGGTAAAGCTTTCTTT.

This clone was detected once. V is TRBV6-1 and J is TRBJ2-7; 7 nucleotides agree with TRBD1. The germline CDR1 and CDR2 sequences are MNHNS and SASEGT. CDR3 length equals 12 residues. After removal of 6 bases from V and 4 bases from J, the junction contained 3 bases not matched to a gene. This CDR3 is CASSDREYEQYF. CDR3 DNA: TGTGCCAGCAGCGACAGGGAGTACGAGCAGTACTTC.

The chain couples TRBV28 to TRBJ2-5; tentative D call: TRBD2 (6 bases). The J call may be faulty, since TRBJ2-7 better matches the DNA end. The CDR3 runs 13 residues. CDR1 is MDHEN, CDR2 SYDVKM, per germline. The CDR3 here is CASSFGSSYEQYF. The CDR3 DNA reads TGTGCCAGCAGTTTCGGGAGCTCCTACGAGCAGTACTTC.

The chain combines TRBV6-1 with TRBJ1-5; 7 positions agree with TRBD1. Germline values: CDR1 MNHNS, CDR2 SASEGT. V lost 6 bases to trimming and J lost 4 bases; unmatched junction nucleotides: 6. The CDR3 contains 14 residues. In DNA, the CDR3 is TGTGCCAGCAGCCCCGACAGGGCTAATCAGCCCCAGCATTTT. This gives the protein CASSPDRANQPQHF.

The chain joins TRBV27 to TRBJ2-1; maybe TRBD2 (5 bases). This CDR3 has 16 amino acids. Trimming pared 1 base from V and 2 bases from J, leaving 12 bases between. Germline-derived CDR1 and CDR2 are MNHEY and SMNVEV (reference sequence). CDR3 nucleotide sequence: TGTGCCAGCAGTTTATTCCCAGCGGATACCTACAATGAGCAGTTCTTC. Translated, it gives CASSLFPADTYNEQFF.

The chain employs TRBV5-1 and TRBJ2-7; D gene uncertain. The V gene lost 5 bases and the J gene lost 0 bases, with 9 bases spanning the gap. The germline gives CDR1 SGHRS, CDR2 YFSETQ. The CDR3 extends over 13 amino acids. The DNA of the CDR3 is TGCGCCAGCAGGGCCCCTTCCTCCTACGAGCAGTACTTC. Its translation is CASRAPSSYEQYF.

The chain employs TRBV7-9 and TRBJ2-7; 7 bases map to TRBD1. This CDR3 is 16 amino acids long. Trimming removed 6 bases from V and 0 bases from J; junction bases left unmatched: 11. Looked up from germline, CDR1 is SEHNR and CDR2 is FQNEAQ (reference sequence). The CDR3 sequence: CASRSQGQPISYEQYF. The CDR3 bases are TGTGCCAGCAGGAGTCAGGGACAGCCCATCTCCTACGAGCAGTACTTC.